Listed below are T cell receptor beta chains from one sample, sequenced in a study of shared clonotypes between healthy human individuals. Using immunoSEQ multiplex PCR, the repertoire was profiled, and TCRdb retains in-frame clones only, with some absent. The sample shows around 1.9 million clones, roughly 91% of them seen only once. Sequencing used naive CD8+ T cells from PBMCs. These receptors came from a young man in good health. Some clones in this sample may be carry-over from other donors' samples. The CDR3 runs from the conserved cysteine through the conserved F or W. The D gene is left open where the match is weak. Expanded clones get a size class; other rows say once, few or many, or leave the size out.

v_call: TRBV18
j_call: TRBJ2-1
cdr3_length: 16
d_call: TRBD2
clone_size: -
cdr3_nt: TGTGCCAGCTCACCTGCGGCGGGAGCCCCCTACAATGAGCAGTTCTTC
cdr3_aa: CASSPAAGAPYNEQFF

v_call: TRBV7-3
j_call: TRBJ2-1
cdr3_length: 15
d_call: -
clone_size: -
cdr3_nt: TGTGCCAGCAGCTTTATTCGCAGCGCCTACAATGAGCAGTTCTTC
cdr3_aa: CASSFIRSAYNEQFF

v_call: TRBV30
j_call: TRBJ1-1
cdr3_length: 13
d_call: -
clone_size: -
cdr3_nt: TGTGCCTGGAGTGAACAGCGGAACACTGAAGCTTTCTTT
cdr3_aa: CAWSEQRNTEAFF

v_call: TRBV4-3
j_call: TRBJ2-3
cdr3_length: 16
d_call: -
clone_size: once
cdr3_nt: TGCGCCAGCAGCCAAGATCTGGCGCCAGGCACAGATACGCAGTATTTT
cdr3_aa: CASSQDLAPGTDTQYF

v_call: TRBV4-1
j_call: TRBJ2-1
cdr3_length: 17
d_call: TRBD2
clone_size: -
cdr3_nt: TGCGCCAGCAGCCAAGATGGCAACCGCGGGAGAGGCAATGAGCAGTTCTTC
cdr3_aa: CASSQDGNRGRGNEQFF

v_call: TRBV29-1
j_call: TRBJ2-1
cdr3_length: 12
d_call: -
clone_size: -
cdr3_nt: TGCAGCGTTGTGCAGGGGAGCAATGAGCAGTTCTTC
cdr3_aa: CSVVQGSNEQFF

v_call: TRBV11-2
j_call: TRBJ1-1
cdr3_length: 12
d_call: -
clone_size: -
cdr3_nt: TGTGCCAGCAGCCCGGGAAACACTGAAGCTTTCTTT
cdr3_aa: CASSPGNTEAFF

v_call: TRBV27
j_call: TRBJ2-7
cdr3_length: 14
d_call: TRBD1
clone_size: -
cdr3_nt: TGTGCCAGCAGCCTGACAGGGAATGGAAACGAGCAGTACTTC
cdr3_aa: CASSLTGNGNEQYF

v_call: TRBV6-5
j_call: TRBJ2-2
cdr3_length: 15
d_call: -
clone_size: -
cdr3_nt: TGTGCCAGCAGTTACTTCGTGGAGAACACCGGGGAGCTGTTTTTT
cdr3_aa: CASSYFVENTGELFF

v_call: TRBV7-8
j_call: TRBJ2-7
cdr3_length: 15
d_call: -
clone_size: -
cdr3_nt: TGTGCCAGCAGCCCAAGGCCGGACAACTCCTACGAGCAGTACTTC
cdr3_aa: CASSPRPDNSYEQYF

v_call: TRBV7-2
j_call: TRBJ2-7
cdr3_length: 15
d_call: TRBD1
clone_size: -
cdr3_nt: TGTGCCAGCAGCCCGAGACAGGGACGGACCTACGAGCAGTACTTC
cdr3_aa: CASSPRQGRTYEQYF

v_call: TRBV15
j_call: TRBJ2-1
cdr3_length: 14
d_call: -
clone_size: once
cdr3_nt: TGTGCCACCAGCAGAGTCAGGGGGGACAATGAGCAGTTCTTC
cdr3_aa: CATSRVRGDNEQFF

v_call: TRBV11-3
j_call: TRBJ2-5
cdr3_length: 19
d_call: -
clone_size: -
cdr3_nt: TGTGCCAGCAGCAATCCGTCCTCTTCGGTAGCGGACGTCCGAGAGACCCAGTACTTC
cdr3_aa: CASSNPSSSVADVRETQYF

v_call: TRBV7-6
j_call: TRBJ2-3
cdr3_length: 11
d_call: -
clone_size: -
cdr3_nt: TGTGCCAGCAGCTCCGGGGCTACGCAGTATTTT
cdr3_aa: CASSSGATQYF

v_call: TRBV27
j_call: TRBJ2-7
cdr3_length: 13
d_call: -
clone_size: -
cdr3_nt: TGTGCCAGCGGCCCCCAGGGTACCTACGAGCAGTACTTC
cdr3_aa: CASGPQGTYEQYF

v_call: TRBV29-1
j_call: TRBJ2-2
cdr3_length: 19
d_call: TRBD2
clone_size: -
cdr3_nt: TGCAGCGTTGAGAGAACAGCTAGCGGGACTACCGACGCGAGACCCGGGCGGTTTTTT
cdr3_aa: CSVERTASGTTDARPGRFF

v_call: TRBV16
j_call: TRBJ2-1
cdr3_length: 19
d_call: TRBD2
clone_size: -
cdr3_nt: TGTGCCAGCAGCCGGACACTAGCGGGAGGGCCGGGCTGGCTAGATGAGCAGTTCTTC
cdr3_aa: CASSRTLAGGPGWLDEQFF

v_call: TRBV13
j_call: TRBJ2-6
cdr3_length: 19
d_call: TRBD1
clone_size: -
cdr3_nt: TGTGCCAGCAGCCCTGTCGGGACAGGGGTTCGCTCTGGGGCCAACGTCCTGACTTTC
cdr3_aa: CASSPVGTGVRSGANVLTF

v_call: TRBV11-2
j_call: TRBJ1-1
cdr3_length: 16
d_call: -
clone_size: -
cdr3_nt: TGTGCCAGCAGCCCCCCGGCGTATGGAGTGAACACTGAAGCTTTCTTT
cdr3_aa: CASSPPAYGVNTEAFF

v_call: TRBV11-2
j_call: TRBJ1-2
cdr3_length: 13
d_call: -
clone_size: -
cdr3_nt: TGTGCCAGCAGCTTACGGGGCGATCGCGGCTACACCTTC
cdr3_aa: CASSLRGDRGYTF

v_call: TRBV29-1
j_call: TRBJ1-1
cdr3_length: 14
d_call: -
clone_size: -
cdr3_nt: TGCAGCGTTGAGGTAAACAGTGTTTGGCCTGAAGCTTTCTTT
cdr3_aa: CSVEVNSVWPEAFF

v_call: TRBV6-1
j_call: TRBJ1-5
cdr3_length: 16
d_call: -
clone_size: -
cdr3_nt: TGTGCCAGCAGTGAACACAGTCGGGGTGGCAATCAGCCCCAGCATTTT
cdr3_aa: CASSEHSRGGNQPQHF

v_call: TRBV14
j_call: TRBJ1-2
cdr3_length: 14
d_call: -
clone_size: once
cdr3_nt: TGTGCCAGCAGCCCCGGGCGCGGGGTCTATGGCTACACCTTC
cdr3_aa: CASSPGRGVYGYTF

v_call: TRBV28
j_call: TRBJ1-4
cdr3_length: 14
d_call: -
clone_size: -
cdr3_nt: TGTGCCAGCAGTCCGTCCGGGGATTATGAAAAACTGTTTTTT
cdr3_aa: CASSPSGDYEKLFF

v_call: TRBV7-9
j_call: TRBJ2-1
cdr3_length: 16
d_call: TRBD1
clone_size: -
cdr3_nt: TGTGCCAGCAGCTCCCCGGGACAGGGGATCCGCAATGAGCAGTTCTTC
cdr3_aa: CASSSPGQGIRNEQFF

v_call: TRBV7-8
j_call: TRBJ2-1
cdr3_length: 15
d_call: TRBD2
clone_size: -
cdr3_nt: TGTGCCAGCAGCTTAGCTAGCGGGGCTAACAATGAGCAGTTCTTC
cdr3_aa: CASSLASGANNEQFF

v_call: TRBV28
j_call: TRBJ2-7
cdr3_length: 13
d_call: -
clone_size: -
cdr3_nt: TGTGCCAGCAGTTTAAGGGGGTTCCACGAGCAGTACTTC
cdr3_aa: CASSLRGFHEQYF

v_call: TRBV7-9
j_call: TRBJ2-7
cdr3_length: 13
d_call: -
clone_size: -
cdr3_nt: TGTGCCAGCAGCTTATGGACATCCTCCGAGCAGTACTTC
cdr3_aa: CASSLWTSSEQYF

v_call: TRBV19
j_call: TRBJ1-1
cdr3_length: 16
d_call: -
clone_size: -
cdr3_nt: TGTGCCAGTACCCTTTCATTCGACAGGCTGATCACTGAAGCTTTCTTT
cdr3_aa: CASTLSFDRLITEAFF

v_call: TRBV5-1
j_call: TRBJ2-7
cdr3_length: 18
d_call: -
clone_size: -
cdr3_nt: TGCGCCAGCAGCTTGGGTCTGTACAGGGACCCCACGATGGGGGAGCAGTACTTC
cdr3_aa: CASSLGLYRDPTMGEQYF

v_call: TRBV5-1
j_call: TRBJ2-7
cdr3_length: 15
d_call: -
clone_size: -
cdr3_nt: TGCGCCAGCAGCTTGAGGCAGGGCGGCTTTTACGAGCAGTACTTC
cdr3_aa: CASSLRQGGFYEQYF

v_call: TRBV19
j_call: TRBJ1-5
cdr3_length: 16
d_call: TRBD1
clone_size: -
cdr3_nt: TGTGCCAGTAGTATAATGGACAGGGAGGGAGATCAGCCCCAGCATTTT
cdr3_aa: CASSIMDREGDQPQHF

v_call: TRBV15
j_call: TRBJ1-4
cdr3_length: 14
d_call: TRBD1
clone_size: -
cdr3_nt: TGTGCCACCAGCGAGGACAGGGTAACTATGAAACTGTTTTTT
cdr3_aa: CATSEDRVTMKLFF

v_call: TRBV11-2
j_call: TRBJ2-5
cdr3_length: 16
d_call: -
clone_size: -
cdr3_nt: TGTGCCAGCAGCTTAGGGTACACCCTAAGAGGGGAGACCCAGTACTTC
cdr3_aa: CASSLGYTLRGETQYF

v_call: TRBV27
j_call: TRBJ2-1
cdr3_length: 18
d_call: TRBD2
clone_size: -
cdr3_nt: TGTGCCAGCAGTTTCTCCCTAGCGGGAGGGCCGGGCTACAATGAGCAGTTCTTC
cdr3_aa: CASSFSLAGGPGYNEQFF

v_call: TRBV7-9
j_call: TRBJ1-1
cdr3_length: 15
d_call: TRBD1
clone_size: -
cdr3_nt: TGTGCCAGCAGCTTACCGCAGGGGGAGAACACTGAAGCTTTCTTT
cdr3_aa: CASSLPQGENTEAFF

v_call: TRBV30
j_call: TRBJ1-5
cdr3_length: 13
d_call: -
clone_size: few
cdr3_nt: TGTGCCTGGAGTGTACAGGGAGATCAGCCCCAGCATTTT
cdr3_aa: CAWSVQGDQPQHF

v_call: TRBV25-1
j_call: TRBJ1-2
cdr3_length: 14
d_call: TRBD1
clone_size: -
cdr3_nt: TGTGCCAGCAGCGTGACAGGGGTCTACTATGGCTACACCTTC
cdr3_aa: CASSVTGVYYGYTF

v_call: TRBV6-1
j_call: TRBJ2-2
cdr3_length: 15
d_call: -
clone_size: -
cdr3_nt: TGTGCCAGCAGCCACCCGGACACGAACACCGGGGAGCTGTTTTTT
cdr3_aa: CASSHPDTNTGELFF

v_call: TRBV5-4
j_call: TRBJ2-1
cdr3_length: 14
d_call: -
clone_size: once
cdr3_nt: TGTGCCAGCAGCTTGGGGTCTACGTACAATGAGCAGTTCTTC
cdr3_aa: CASSLGSTYNEQFF

v_call: TRBV21-1
j_call: TRBJ2-7
cdr3_length: 20
d_call: -
clone_size: -
cdr3_nt: TGTGCCAGCAGCAAAGATTCCCCCCTCGACAGGGGGTTTACCTCCTACGAGCAGTACTTC
cdr3_aa: CASSKDSPLDRGFTSYEQYF

v_call: TRBV4-1
j_call: TRBJ1-3
cdr3_length: 15
d_call: -
clone_size: -
cdr3_nt: TGCGCCAGCAGCCAACAGGGGTACTCTGGAAACACCATATATTTT
cdr3_aa: CASSQQGYSGNTIYF

v_call: TRBV11-2
j_call: TRBJ2-7
cdr3_length: 13
d_call: -
clone_size: -
cdr3_nt: TGTGCCAGCAGCTTAGCTATGGGACGCGAGCAGTACTTC
cdr3_aa: CASSLAMGREQYF

v_call: TRBV6-5
j_call: TRBJ2-3
cdr3_length: 13
d_call: TRBD2
clone_size: -
cdr3_nt: TGTGCCAGCAGGGTTAGCGGGAAAGATACGCAGTATTTT
cdr3_aa: CASRVSGKDTQYF

v_call: TRBV18
j_call: TRBJ1-1
cdr3_length: 14
d_call: -
clone_size: few
cdr3_nt: TGTGCCAGCTCTCCGAATGACGGACACACTGAAGCTTTCTTT
cdr3_aa: CASSPNDGHTEAFF

v_call: TRBV11-2
j_call: TRBJ2-7
cdr3_length: 14
d_call: -
clone_size: -
cdr3_nt: TGTGCCAGCAGCTTCTCCGGACAAGCCTACAAGCAGTACTTC
cdr3_aa: CASSFSGQAYKQYF

v_call: TRBV7-8
j_call: TRBJ2-7
cdr3_length: 16
d_call: TRBD1
clone_size: -
cdr3_nt: TGTGCCAGCAGCTTCCAGGGGACAGGGGGCATCTACGAGCAGTACTTC
cdr3_aa: CASSFQGTGGIYEQYF

v_call: TRBV2
j_call: TRBJ2-1
cdr3_length: 19
d_call: -
clone_size: -
cdr3_nt: TGTGCCAGCAGCAGGGGAGGACACCCGGGACTACCGACCTACAATGAGCAGTTCTTC
cdr3_aa: CASSRGGHPGLPTYNEQFF